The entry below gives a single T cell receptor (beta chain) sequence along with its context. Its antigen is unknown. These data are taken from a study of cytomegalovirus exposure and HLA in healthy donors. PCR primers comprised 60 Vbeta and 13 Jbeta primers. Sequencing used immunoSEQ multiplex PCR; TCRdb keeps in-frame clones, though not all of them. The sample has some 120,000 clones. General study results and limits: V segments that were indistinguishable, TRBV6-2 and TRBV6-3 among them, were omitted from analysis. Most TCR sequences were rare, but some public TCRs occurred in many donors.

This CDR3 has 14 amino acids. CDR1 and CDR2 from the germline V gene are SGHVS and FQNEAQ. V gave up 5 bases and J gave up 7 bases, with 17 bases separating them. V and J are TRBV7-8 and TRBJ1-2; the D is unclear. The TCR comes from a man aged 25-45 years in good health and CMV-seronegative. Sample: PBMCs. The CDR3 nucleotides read TGTGCCAGCAGCCCCCGCGGACTGGGGAGTGGCTACACCTTC. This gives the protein CASSPRGLGSGYTF.